Listed below are T cell receptor beta chains from one sample, sequenced in a study of T-cell memory formation after mild COVID-19. From the 5' RACE reads, TCRdb called clonotypes with MiXCR, one entry per CDR3 protein. The table lists roughly 190,000 distinct CDR3 sequences, roughly 27% of them singletons. The sample taken for sequencing was PBMCs or a T cell subset sorted from them (not recorded which). The source is an adult woman who had mild COVID-19 (a few samples of this study predate the infection). Cell type and time point are not known. CDR3s include the opening cysteine and the closing phenylalanine or tryptophan. A D gene is named only where the DNA matches it firmly. Only some rows state a clone size, as once, few, many or a class for expanded clones.

>TRBV5-1|-|TRBJ1-1|-
TGCGCCAGCAGCTTCGGCCGTGCCGCCAACACTGAAGCTTTCTTT
CASSFGRAANTEAFF
>TRBV5-5|TRBD2|TRBJ2-5|-
TGTGCCAGCAGCATACTAGCGGGGGGCCAAGAGACCCAGTACTTC
CASSILAGGQETQYF
>TRBV24-1|TRBD2|TRBJ2-1|-
TGTGCCACCAGCCCACTAGCGGGAGAAGGAAATGAGCAGTTCTTC
CATSPLAGEGNEQFF
>TRBV2|-|TRBJ2-7|-
TGTGCCAGCTCCCGACCAGGAGCCTACGAGCAGTACTTC
CASSRPGAYEQYF
>TRBV5-1|-|TRBJ2-3|many
TGCGCCAGCAGCTTGTCGGGCCGTCCCAGCACAGATACGCAGTATTTT
CASSLSGRPSTDTQYF
>TRBV30|-|TRBJ2-7|-
TGTGCCTGGAGTTACCTAGGCAGAGCCTACGAGCAGTACTTC
CAWSYLGRAYEQYF
>TRBV12-3/TRBV12-4|-|TRBJ2-7|few
TGTGCCAGCGGAGACGGACCTACCTACGAGCAGTACTTC
CASGDGPTYEQYF
>TRBV4-1|-|TRBJ2-2|-
TGCGCCAGCAGCCTGGGGGGTGACCCAGGGACCGGGGAGCTGTTTTTT
CASSLGGDPGTGELFF
>TRBV15|TRBD1|TRBJ1-1|-
TGTGCCACCAGCGGAGGGACAGGGGCGGTCACGAACACTGAAGCTTTCTTT
CATSGGTGAVTNTEAFF
>TRBV6-2/TRBV6-3|TRBD1|TRBJ2-2|-
TGTGCCAGCAGTACGACAGGGGGGAGAACCGGGGAGCTGTTTTTT
CASSTTGGRTGELFF
>TRBV29-1|-|TRBJ2-1|-
TGCAGCGTAGGTGGGACTTCCTACAATGAGCAGTTCTTC
CSVGGTSYNEQFF
>TRBV7-8|TRBD1|TRBJ1-1|-
TGTGCCAGCAGCACGCCCGGGACAGGGAACACTGAAGCTTTCTTT
CASSTPGTGNTEAFF
>TRBV11-2|-|TRBJ1-2|-
TGTGCCAGCAGCACCACACACGAGAGGCGGGTCTATGGCTACACCTTC
CASSTTHERRVYGYTF
>TRBV7-6|-|TRBJ2-5|-
TGTGCCAGCGGAACAATCGGGCAGGGAGGTCGTCAAGAGACCCAGTACTTC
CASGTIGQGGRQETQYF
>TRBV30|-|TRBJ2-1|few
TGTGCCTGGAGTCGGCTAGCAGAGCAGTTCTTC
CAWSRLAEQFF
>TRBV10-2|-|TRBJ1-5|-
TGCGCCAGCAGTGATGGTGGGTATAGCAATCAGCCCCAGCATTTT
CASSDGGYSNQPQHF
>TRBV12-3/TRBV12-4|-|TRBJ2-1|-
TGTGCCAGCAGTTGGGGGTTAGGGCCGTCTGGTAATGAGCAGTTCTTC
CASSWGLGPSGNEQFF
>TRBV7-9|-|TRBJ1-2|few
TGTGCCAGCAGCTTAGATTTTTATGGCTACACCTTC
CASSLDFYGYTF
>TRBV5-1|TRBD2|TRBJ2-7|-
TGCGCCAGCAGCTTGAGTTCGGGGGGGCGGTTCGAGCAGTACTTC
CASSLSSGGRFEQYF
>TRBV29-1|TRBD1|TRBJ2-5|few
TGCAGCTCACGACAGGGCGGGTACCAAGAGACCCAGTACTTC
CSSRQGGYQETQYF
>TRBV15|-|TRBJ2-6|-
TGTGCCACGAGAGCAGGGGCTGGGGCCAACGTCCTGACTTTC
CATRAGAGANVLTF
>TRBV20-1|TRBD1|TRBJ2-7|-
TGCAGTGCAGGGACAGGGTACTACGAGCAGTACTTC
CSAGTGYYEQYF
>TRBV10-3|-|TRBJ2-5|-
TGTGCCATCAGTGGTTTGGGATCAGAGACCCAGTACTTC
CAISGLGSETQYF
>TRBV6-2/TRBV6-3|-|TRBJ2-7|few
TGTGCCAGCAGTACGAGTCTCAGCTCCTACGAGCAGTACTTC
CASSTSLSSYEQYF
>TRBV3-1|TRBD2|TRBJ2-7|-
TGTGCCAGCAGCTCCGGGACTAGCCCCTACGAGCAGTACTTC
CASSSGTSPYEQYF
>TRBV3-1|-|TRBJ2-2|-
TGTGCCAGCAGCCAAGATCTGGGCGGGGAGCTGTTTTTT
CASSQDLGGELFF
>TRBV2|-|TRBJ2-7|-
TGTGCCAGCAGTCCCCGACGTGCCCACTCCTACGAGCAGTACTTC
CASSPRRAHSYEQYF
>TRBV12-3/TRBV12-4|TRBD1|TRBJ1-3|-
TGTGCCAGCACCCTCAGGGGGAACCTGGGAAACACCATATATTTT
CASTLRGNLGNTIYF
>TRBV24-1|-|TRBJ2-7|-
TGTGCCACCAGCGACACGAGCTCCTACGAGCAGTACTTC
CATSDTSSYEQYF
>TRBV6-2/TRBV6-3|-|TRBJ2-7|-
TGTGCCAGCAGACCCAGCCTCGGGGGACTAGGGGGCGACGAGCAGTACTTC
CASRPSLGGLGGDEQYF
>TRBV7-8|-|TRBJ2-7|-
TGTGCCAGCAGCTCCGGGGTGACGGACGAGCAGTACTTC
CASSSGVTDEQYF
>TRBV20-1|TRBD2|TRBJ2-3|-
TGCAGTGGAGGAAGCGGGATAGGGGCAGATACGCAGTATTTT
CSGGSGIGADTQYF
>TRBV7-2|TRBD1|TRBJ2-2|-
TGTGCCAGCAGTCCAGGGGGCTTCACCGGGGAGCTGTTTTTT
CASSPGGFTGELFF
>TRBV6-5|TRBD1|TRBJ2-2|-
TGTGCCAGCAGTTACCCGACAGGGGGCTTGAACACCGGGGAGCTGTTTTTT
CASSYPTGGLNTGELFF
>TRBV4-2|-|TRBJ2-7|few
TGTGCCAGCAGCCAAGCCGGGACCGTCGAGCAGTACTTC
CASSQAGTVEQYF
>TRBV12-3/TRBV12-4|TRBD2|TRBJ2-1|few
TGTGCCAGCAGTTACTTAGCGGGAGCCGATTACAATGAGCAGTTCTTC
CASSYLAGADYNEQFF
>TRBV4-2|TRBD1|TRBJ2-1|few
TGTGCCAGCAGCCAAGATGGGACAGGGGGCTACAATGAGCAGTTCTTC
CASSQDGTGGYNEQFF
>TRBV2|TRBD1|TRBJ2-5|-
TGTGCCAGCAGACCGACAGGGTGGGGAGAGACCCAGTACTTC
CASRPTGWGETQYF
>TRBV18|-|TRBJ1-1|few
TGTGCCAGCTCACCGTTTGGCATGCTGAACACTGAAGCTTTCTTT
CASSPFGMLNTEAFF
>TRBV30|-|TRBJ2-7|few
TGTGCCTGGACGGACAGCGCCTACGAGCAGTACTTC
CAWTDSAYEQYF
>TRBV4-1|-|TRBJ2-2|-
TGCGCCAGCAGCCAAGCTCAGGGAAGGGAGAGGGCCGGGGAGCTGTTTTTT
CASSQAQGRERAGELFF
>TRBV27|-|TRBJ2-1|-
TGTGCCAGCAGACCGGGACACCTAAATGAGCAGTTCTTC
CASRPGHLNEQFF
>TRBV7-9|TRBD1|TRBJ1-2|-
TGTGCCAGCAGCTCGACCCCCGGGACAGGGAACTATGGCTACACCTTC
CASSSTPGTGNYGYTF
>TRBV27|-|TRBJ1-5|few
TGTGCCAGCCGACCCCTTGCGGGGGACTCTAGCAATCAGCCCCAGCATTTT
CASRPLAGDSSNQPQHF
>TRBV10-3|-|TRBJ1-4|many
TGTGCCATCAGTGACAAGGGGGGTTATGAAAAACTGTTTTTT
CAISDKGGYEKLFF
>TRBV6-6|-|TRBJ2-7|few
TGTGCCAGCATCCAACAGGGGAGCGGGAACGAGCAGTACTTC
CASIQQGSGNEQYF
>TRBV5-4|-|TRBJ2-7|-
TGTGCCAGCAGCCAAGGGAGCAGGGTACAGGCCTACGAGCAGTACTTC
CASSQGSRVQAYEQYF
>TRBV20-1|TRBD1|TRBJ2-7|-
TGCAGTGCTCAGGGGACAGTCTCCTACGAGCAGTACTTC
CSAQGTVSYEQYF
>TRBV3-1|-|TRBJ1-5|few
TGTGCCAGCAGCCAAAGAGGTCCGGGAGGGGAGCCCCAGCATTTT
CASSQRGPGGEPQHF
>TRBV15|TRBD1|TRBJ2-1|-
TGTGCCACCAGCAGAACAGGGGATTTGTACAATGAGCAGTTCTTC
CATSRTGDLYNEQFF